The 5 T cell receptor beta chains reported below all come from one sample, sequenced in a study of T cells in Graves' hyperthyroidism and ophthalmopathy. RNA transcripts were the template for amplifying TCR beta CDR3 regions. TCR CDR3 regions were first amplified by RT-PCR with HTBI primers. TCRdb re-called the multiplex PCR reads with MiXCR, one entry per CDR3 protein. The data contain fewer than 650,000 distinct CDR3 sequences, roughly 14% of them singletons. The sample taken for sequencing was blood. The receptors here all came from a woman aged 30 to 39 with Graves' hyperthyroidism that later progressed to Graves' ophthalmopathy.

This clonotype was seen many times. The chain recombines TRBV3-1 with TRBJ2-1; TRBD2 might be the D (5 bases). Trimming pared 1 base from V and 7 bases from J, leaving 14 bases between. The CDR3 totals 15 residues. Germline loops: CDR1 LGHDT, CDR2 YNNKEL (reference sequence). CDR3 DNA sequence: TGTGCCAGCAGCCAAGGTAGGAGTTGGGAGAATGAGCAGTTCTTC. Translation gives CASSQGRSWENEQFF.

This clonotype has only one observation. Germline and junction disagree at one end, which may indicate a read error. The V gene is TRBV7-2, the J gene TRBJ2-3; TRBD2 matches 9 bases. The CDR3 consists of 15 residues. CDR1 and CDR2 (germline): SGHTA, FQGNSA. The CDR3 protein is CVSSPLAGNTDTQYF. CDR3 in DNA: TGTGTCAGCAGCCCTCTAGCGGGGAACACAGATACGCAGTATTTT.

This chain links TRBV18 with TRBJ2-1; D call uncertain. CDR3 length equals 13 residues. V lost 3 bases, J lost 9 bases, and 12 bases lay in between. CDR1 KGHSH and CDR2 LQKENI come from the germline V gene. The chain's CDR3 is CASSPSGNPEQFF. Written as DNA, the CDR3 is TGTGCCAGCTCACCCAGTGGGAATCCTGAGCAGTTCTTC.

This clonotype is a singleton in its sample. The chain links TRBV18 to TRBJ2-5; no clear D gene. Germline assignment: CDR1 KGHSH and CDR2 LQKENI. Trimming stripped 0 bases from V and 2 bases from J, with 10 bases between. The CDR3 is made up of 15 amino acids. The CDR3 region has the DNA TGTGCCAGCTCACCACCGTCCACGGCACAAGAGACCCAGTACTTC. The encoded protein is CASSPPSTAQETQYF.

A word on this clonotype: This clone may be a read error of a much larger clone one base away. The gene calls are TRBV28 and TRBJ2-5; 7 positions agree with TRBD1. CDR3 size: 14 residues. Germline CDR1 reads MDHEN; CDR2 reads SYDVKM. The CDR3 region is CASSRQGGGETKYF. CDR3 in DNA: TGTGCCAGCAGTCGACAGGGCGGTGGGGAGACCAAGTACTTC.